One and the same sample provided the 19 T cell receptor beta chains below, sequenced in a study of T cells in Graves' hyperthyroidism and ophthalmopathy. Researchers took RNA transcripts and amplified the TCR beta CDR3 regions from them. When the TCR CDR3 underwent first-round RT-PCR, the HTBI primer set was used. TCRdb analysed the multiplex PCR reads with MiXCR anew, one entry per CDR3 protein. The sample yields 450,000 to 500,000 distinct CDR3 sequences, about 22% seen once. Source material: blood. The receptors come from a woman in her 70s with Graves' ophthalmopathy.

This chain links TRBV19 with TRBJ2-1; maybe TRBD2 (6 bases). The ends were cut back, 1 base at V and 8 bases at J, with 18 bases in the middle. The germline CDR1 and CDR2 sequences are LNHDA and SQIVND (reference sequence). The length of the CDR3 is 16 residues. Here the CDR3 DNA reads TGTGCCAGTAGTATAGGCGGAGGGGTATCTAGCTATGAGCAGTTCTTC. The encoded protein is CASSIGGGVSSYEQFF.

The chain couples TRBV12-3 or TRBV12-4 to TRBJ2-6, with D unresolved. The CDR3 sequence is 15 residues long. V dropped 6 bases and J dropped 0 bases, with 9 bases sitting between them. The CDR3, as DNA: TGTGCCAGCAGCCCAGGAATCTCTGGGGCCAACGTCCTGACTTTC. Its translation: CASSPGISGANVLTF.

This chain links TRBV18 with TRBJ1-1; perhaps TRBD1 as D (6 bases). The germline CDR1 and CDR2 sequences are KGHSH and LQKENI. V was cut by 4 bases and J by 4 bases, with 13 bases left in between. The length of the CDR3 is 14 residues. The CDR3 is CASSLMDRTTEAFF. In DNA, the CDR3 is TGTGCCAGCTCACTCATGGACAGAACCACTGAAGCTTTCTTT.

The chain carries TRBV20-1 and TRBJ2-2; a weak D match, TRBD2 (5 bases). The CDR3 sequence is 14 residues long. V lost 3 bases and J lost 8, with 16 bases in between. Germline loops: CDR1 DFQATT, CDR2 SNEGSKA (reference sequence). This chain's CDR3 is CSARRSGLSGELFF. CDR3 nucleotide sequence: TGCAGTGCTAGGCGCTCGGGATTATCAGGGGAGCTGTTTTTT.

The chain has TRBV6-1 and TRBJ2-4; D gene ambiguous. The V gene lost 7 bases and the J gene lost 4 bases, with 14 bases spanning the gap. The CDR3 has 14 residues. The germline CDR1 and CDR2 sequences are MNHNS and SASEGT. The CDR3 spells CASTDWAAKNIQYF. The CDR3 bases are TGTGCCAGCACTGATTGGGCGGCTAAAAACATTCAGTACTTC.

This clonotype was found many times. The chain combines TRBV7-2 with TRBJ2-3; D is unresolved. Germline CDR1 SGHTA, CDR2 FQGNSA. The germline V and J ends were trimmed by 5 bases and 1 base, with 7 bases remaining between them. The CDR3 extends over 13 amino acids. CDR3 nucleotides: TGTGCCAGCAGCACCCGACGCACAGATACGCAGTATTTT. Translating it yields CASSTRRTDTQYF.

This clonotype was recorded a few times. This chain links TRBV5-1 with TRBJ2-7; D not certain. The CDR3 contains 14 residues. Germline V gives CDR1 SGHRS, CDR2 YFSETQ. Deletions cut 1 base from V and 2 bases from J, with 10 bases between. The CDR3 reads CASSLLPGTYEQYF. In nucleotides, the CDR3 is TGCGCCAGCAGCTTGTTACCCGGAACCTACGAGCAGTACTTC. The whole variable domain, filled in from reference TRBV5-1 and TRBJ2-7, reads KAGVTQTPRYLIKTRGQQVTLSCSPISGHRSVSWYQQTPGQGLQFLFEYFSETQRNKGNFPGRFSGRQFSNSRSEMNVSTLELGDSALYLCASSLLPGTYEQYFGPGTRLTVT.

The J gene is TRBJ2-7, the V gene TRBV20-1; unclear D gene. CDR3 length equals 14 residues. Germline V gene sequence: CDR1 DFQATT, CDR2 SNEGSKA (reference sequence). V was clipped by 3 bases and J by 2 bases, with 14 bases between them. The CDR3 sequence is CSARWAVSPYEQYF. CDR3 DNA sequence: TGCAGTGCTAGGTGGGCAGTTTCTCCCTACGAGCAGTACTTC.

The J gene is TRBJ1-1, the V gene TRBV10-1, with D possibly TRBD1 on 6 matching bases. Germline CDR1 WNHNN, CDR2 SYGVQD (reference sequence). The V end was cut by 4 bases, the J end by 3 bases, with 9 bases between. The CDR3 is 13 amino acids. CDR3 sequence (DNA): TGCGCCAGCAGTGGGGGGCGCGACACTGAAGCTTTCTTT. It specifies CASSGGRDTEAFF.

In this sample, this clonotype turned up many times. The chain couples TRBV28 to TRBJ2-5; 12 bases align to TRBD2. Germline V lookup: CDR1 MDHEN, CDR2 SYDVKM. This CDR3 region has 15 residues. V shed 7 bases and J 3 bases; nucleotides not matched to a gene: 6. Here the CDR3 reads CASTLRLAGEETQYF. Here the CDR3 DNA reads TGTGCCAGCACCCTCCGACTAGCGGGAGAAGAGACCCAGTACTTC.

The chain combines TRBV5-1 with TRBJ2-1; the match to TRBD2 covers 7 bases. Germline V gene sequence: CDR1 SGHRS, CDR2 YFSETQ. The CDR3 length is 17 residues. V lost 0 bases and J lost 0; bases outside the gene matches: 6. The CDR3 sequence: CASSLGGGPLSYNEQFF. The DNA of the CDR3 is TGCGCCAGCAGCTTGGGGGGGGGACCCCTCTCCTACAATGAGCAGTTCTTC.

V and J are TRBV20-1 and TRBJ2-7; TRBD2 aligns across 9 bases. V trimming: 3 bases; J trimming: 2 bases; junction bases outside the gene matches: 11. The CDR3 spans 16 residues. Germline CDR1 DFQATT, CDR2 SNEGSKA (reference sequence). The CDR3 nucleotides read TGCAGTGCTAGGACGTTAGCGGGAGCCCCGGCCTACGAGCAGTACTTC. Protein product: CSARTLAGAPAYEQYF.

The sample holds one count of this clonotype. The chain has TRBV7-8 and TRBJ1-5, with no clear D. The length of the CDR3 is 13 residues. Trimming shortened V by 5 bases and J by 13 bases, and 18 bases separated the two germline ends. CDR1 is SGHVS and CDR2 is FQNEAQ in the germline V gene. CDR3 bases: TGTGCCAGCAGCACCCACACTGCGCTGCCTCAGCATTTT. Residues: CASSTHTALPQHF.

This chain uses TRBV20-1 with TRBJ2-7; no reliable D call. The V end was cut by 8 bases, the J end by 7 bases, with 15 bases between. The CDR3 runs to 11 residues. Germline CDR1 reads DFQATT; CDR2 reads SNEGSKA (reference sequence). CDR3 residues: CSLTASKEQYF. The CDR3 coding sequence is TGCAGTTTGACCGCGAGTAAAGAGCAGTACTTC.

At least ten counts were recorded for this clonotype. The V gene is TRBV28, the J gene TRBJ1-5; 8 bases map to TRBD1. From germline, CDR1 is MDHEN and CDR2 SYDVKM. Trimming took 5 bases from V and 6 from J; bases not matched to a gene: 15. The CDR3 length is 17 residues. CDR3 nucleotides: TGTGCCAGCAGTCCGACGAGTCGGACAGGGCCCTTTCAGCCCCAGCATTTT. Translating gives CASSPTSRTGPFQPQHF.

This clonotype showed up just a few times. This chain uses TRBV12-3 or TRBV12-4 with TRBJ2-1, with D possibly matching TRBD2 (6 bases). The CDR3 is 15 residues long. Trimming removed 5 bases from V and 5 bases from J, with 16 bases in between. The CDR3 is CASSPVYGSDNEQFF. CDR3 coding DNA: TGTGCCAGCAGTCCCGTTTACGGGAGTGACAATGAGCAGTTCTTC.

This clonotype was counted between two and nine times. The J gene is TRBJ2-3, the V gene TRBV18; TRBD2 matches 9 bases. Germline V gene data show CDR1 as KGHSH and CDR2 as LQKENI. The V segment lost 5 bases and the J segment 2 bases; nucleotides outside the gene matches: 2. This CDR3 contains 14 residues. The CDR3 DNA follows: TGTGCCAGCTCAAAGCGGGAGGTCACAGATACGCAGTATTTT. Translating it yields CASSKREVTDTQYF.

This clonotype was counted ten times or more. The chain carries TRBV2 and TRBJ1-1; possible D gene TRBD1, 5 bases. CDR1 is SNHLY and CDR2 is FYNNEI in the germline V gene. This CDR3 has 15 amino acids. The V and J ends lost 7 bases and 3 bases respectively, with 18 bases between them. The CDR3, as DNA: TGTGCCAGCACTCGGGACCAAATGGTCGACACTGAAGCTTTCTTT. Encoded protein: CASTRDQMVDTEAFF.

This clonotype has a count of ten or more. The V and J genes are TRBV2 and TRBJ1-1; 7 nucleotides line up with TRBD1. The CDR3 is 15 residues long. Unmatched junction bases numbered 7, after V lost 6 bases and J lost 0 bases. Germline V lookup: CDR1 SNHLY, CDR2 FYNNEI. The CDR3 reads CASRERQGMNTEAFF. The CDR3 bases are TGTGCCAGCAGGGAGAGACAGGGAATGAACACTGAAGCTTTCTTT.